The present entry profiles one TCR beta chain with its context. This sample stems from a study of T cells expressing NK-cell markers. Study in general: Beta-chain profiling covered CD3+CD56+NKG2C+, CD3+CD56+NKG2C- and CD3+CD56-NKG2C+ sorted subsets.

The CDR3 consists of 14 residues. The germline gives CDR1 SGDLS, CDR2 YYNGEE. With UMIs, 5'RACE template switching was used to make TCR beta cDNA. TCRdb re-called the 5' RACE reads and gives one entry per CDR3 protein, without DNA. This specimen shows fewer than 400,000 distinct CDR3 sequences; the ten leading clones hold roughly 5.2%. The clonotype comes from a man aged 18-75 years in good health. Sequencing was carried out using blood T cells: a sorted CD56 or NKG2C T cell subset, CD4+ or CD8+ T cells, or bulk PBMC T cells (not recorded which). V gene TRBV9 combines with J gene TRBJ2-5. The CDR3 is CASSPWLRQETQYF.